A single sample is the source of the 7 T cell receptor beta chains below, sequenced in a study of T cell responses to AZD1222 COVID-19 vaccine. Assay used: immunoSEQ multiplex PCR; TCRdb lists only in-frame clones, some missing. The sample has about 97,000 clones; approximately 90% are singletons. The specimen was peripheral blood, collected on day 0 of AZD1222 vaccination. These receptors came from an adult in good health.

This clone came up once. The J gene is TRBJ2-5, the V gene TRBV3-1 (or the pseudogene TRBV3-2), with TRBD1 matching over 10 bases. The germline CDR1 and CDR2 sequences are LGHDT and YNNKEL (reference sequence). This CDR3 spans 16 amino acids. V lost 1 base, J lost 5 bases, and 7 bases stayed unmatched. The CDR3 loop is CASSQATGGASETQYF. The DNA of the CDR3 is TGTGCCAGCAGCCAAGCGACAGGGGGCGCTTCGGAGACCCAGTACTTC.

V is TRBV7-8 and J is TRBJ2-3, with D unclear. V was clipped by 5 bases and J by 0 bases, with 12 bases between them. Germline values: CDR1 SGHVS, CDR2 FQNEAQ. The CDR3 contains 15 residues. In DNA form, the CDR3 reads TGTGCCAGCAGCCCTCTCGGAATTAGCACAGATACGCAGTATTTT. Protein product: CASSPLGISTDTQYF.

Here the CDR3 DNA reads TGTGCCAGCAGTGGACTAAGGGGGCCTGGGGCCAACGTCCTGACTTTC. It is translated as CASSGLRGPGANVLTF. The chain is built from TRBV28 and TRBJ2-6; tentative D call: TRBD1 (7 bases). CDR1 and CDR2 (germline): MDHEN, SYDVKM. Trimming shortened V by 5 bases and J by 2 bases, and 13 bases separated the two germline ends. The CDR3 has 16 amino acids. The full variable domain, completed using reference TRBV28 and TRBJ2-6, is DVKVTQSSRYLVKRTGEKVFLECVQDMDHENMFWYRQDPGLGLRLIYFSYDVKMKEKGDIPEGYSVSREKKERFSLILESASTNQTSMYLCASSGLRGPGANVLTFGAGSRLTVL.

V is TRBV5-1 and J is TRBJ2-7, with D perhaps assigned TRBD1 or TRBD2 (5 bases each). With 3 bases removed from V and 5 bases from J, the gap between germline ends came to 9 bases. The germline V gene encodes CDR1 SGHRS and CDR2 YFSETQ. The CDR3 spans 12 residues. The CDR3 nucleotides are TGCGCCAGCAGCTCCCGAGGGGACGAGCAGTACTTC. The encoded protein is CASSSRGDEQYF.

The rearrangement uses TRBV24-1 and TRBJ2-2; 8 bases fit TRBD2. This CDR3 is 16 amino acids long. V shed 4 bases and J 1 base; nucleotides not matched to a gene: 4. Germline assignment: CDR1 KGHDR and CDR2 SFDVKD. This chain's CDR3 is CATSDTGTRNTGELFF. CDR3 DNA sequence: TGTGCCACCAGTGACACAGGGACTAGGAACACCGGGGAGCTGTTTTTT.

The chain joins TRBV4-3 to TRBJ1-2; D remains unclear. The V end was cut by 1 base, the J end by 4 bases, with 7 bases between. Germline V CDR1 and CDR2: LGHNA, YSLEER. There are 13 residues in the CDR3. The CDR3 is CASSQAGIYGYTF. The CDR3 DNA is TGCGCCAGCAGCCAAGCCGGGATCTATGGCTACACCTTC.

The chain combines TRBV5-4 with TRBJ2-7, with D possibly being TRBD2 (6 bases). This CDR3 has 17 residues. The germline CDR1 and CDR2 sequences are SGHNT and YYREEE (reference sequence). Trimming removed 0 bases from V and 0 bases from J, with 16 bases in between. This CDR3 is CASSLGGSAGTSYEQYF. CDR3 DNA sequence: TGTGCCAGCAGCTTGGGGGGGAGTGCGGGGACCTCCTACGAGCAGTACTTC.